This T cell receptor beta chain came from a study of blood T cell repertoires in COVID-19. For the study at large: Sites across the United States, Italy and Spain contributed samples from acute and convalescent COVID-19. From T cells, B-cell-depleted T cells, or PBMCs came the material, which was cDNA or gDNA.

Germline CDR1 ENHRY, CDR2 SYGVKD. V lost 4 bases and J 2 bases, leaving 13 bases between the germline ends. The CDR3 is 15 amino acids. Original analysis: It was from reference gene primer amplification that nucleated cell counts were estimated. Profiling relied on immunoSEQ multiplex PCR, and the TCRdb table lists in-frame clones only, not all of them. The V and J calls and the clone size are those of that table, but D and trimming were determined from the DNA. The sample consists of around 97,000 clones, 84% of them appearing once. The sequence derives from a human donor in a cohort sampled during active or convalescent COVID-19. The gene calls are TRBV10-3 and TRBJ2-3, with D tentatively TRBD2 (7 bases). Sequencing input: peripheral blood. This chain's CDR3 is CAISVGGGATDTQYF. The CDR3 DNA reads as TGTGCCATCAGTGTTGGTGGGGGGGCCACAGATACGCAGTATTTT.